This TCR beta chain came from a study of shared clonotypes between healthy human individuals. CD45RO-negative, CCR7-selected cells formed the naive CD8 fraction, which excluded terminally differentiated effector memory CD45RA+ cells. As for this clone: Antigen specificity is unknown.

Sequencing was performed with immunoSEQ multiplex PCR; in TCRdb, only in-frame clones are kept and a portion is missing. The sample yields about 2 million clones, about 95% seen once. The CDR3 length is 16 residues. Germline CDR1 reads LGHNA; CDR2 reads YSLEER. The J segment lost 3 bases and the V segment lost 5 bases, leaving 10 bases of the junction unmatched. Study conclusions and caveats: Deeper or shallower sequencing was expected to change how clonotypes are shared among donors.

The sequenced sample was naive CD8+ T cells sorted from blood. The source is a man aged 18 to 30 in good health. J is TRBJ2-7 and V is TRBV4-3, with TRBD2 identical over 10 bases. CDR3 residues: CASSYDLTSGHYEQYF. As DNA, the CDR3 is TGCGCCAGCAGCTACGATTTGACTAGCGGGCACTACGAGCAGTACTTC.